Each of the 15 T cell receptor beta chains below was sequenced from the same sample in a study of T cell responses to AZD1222 COVID-19 vaccine. The assay was immunoSEQ multiplex PCR, and TCRdb's table has in-frame clones only and misses some. The table lists more than 120,000 clones, 88% of them singletons. This sample comprised peripheral blood, obtained 28 days after the second dose of the MenACWY control vaccine. The receptors originated from an adult who received the MenACWY meningococcal vaccine as a control.

This sequence joins TRBV7-2 and TRBJ2-5; D unclear. V was cut by 5 bases and J by 1 base, with 5 bases left in between. This CDR3 is built from 12 residues. In germline, CDR1 is SGHTA, CDR2 FQGNSA. CDR3 protein: CASSPAQETQYF. In nucleotides, the CDR3 is TGTGCCAGCAGCCCCGCCCAAGAGACCCAGTACTTC.

This clone was found a few times. The CDR3 DNA follows: TGTGCCAGCAGTTTGTCCTCCGTTCCCGAGCAGTACTTC. This codes for CASSLSSVPEQYF. The chain carries TRBV12-3 or TRBV12-4 and TRBJ2-7; D remains unclear. The germline V and J ends were trimmed by 3 bases and 6 bases, with 12 bases remaining between them. The CDR3 has 13 residues.

The chain uses TRBV4-3 and TRBJ1-4; D gene uncertain. The CDR3 loop spans 16 amino acids. The germline V gene encodes CDR1 LGHNA and CDR2 YSLEER. V lost 2 bases and J lost 0, with 10 bases in between. In DNA, the CDR3 is TGCGCCAGCAGCCAACGGTACGGGGCAACTAATGAAAAACTGTTTTTT. Its translation: CASSQRYGATNEKLFF.

The CDR3 spells CASRPHSSGGDTQYF. Here the CDR3 DNA reads TGTGCCAGCCGCCCCCATAGTTCGGGGGGAGATACGCAGTATTTT. The J gene is TRBJ2-3, the V gene TRBV7-9, with TRBD2 identical over 7 bases. The CDR3 sequence is 15 residues long. Germline-derived CDR1 and CDR2 are SEHNR and FQNEAQ (reference sequence). Trimming cost V 8 bases and J 5 bases; bases outside gene matches: 13.

The chain is built from TRBV4-1 and TRBJ1-3; D gene ambiguous. V lost 0 bases to trimming and J lost 7 bases, with 7 bases between them. This CDR3 is 13 amino acids long. Per germline, CDR1 MGHRA and CDR2 YSYEKL. This CDR3 is CASSQDVWNTIYF. In nucleotides, the CDR3 is TGCGCCAGCAGCCAAGATGTGTGGAACACCATATATTTT.

The V and J genes are TRBV4-2 and TRBJ1-2, with D tentatively TRBD1 (6 bases). This CDR3 region has 12 residues. Germline CDR1 LGHNA, CDR2 YNFKEQ. V lost 1 base and J lost 8, with 8 bases in between. The CDR3 nucleotides read TGTGCCAGCAGCCAAGCCAGGGGCGGCTACACCTTC. Encoded protein: CASSQARGGYTF.

This sequence joins TRBV2 and TRBJ1-5; D unresolved. Germline values: CDR1 SNHLY, CDR2 FYNNEI. The CDR3 runs 14 residues. The germline V and J ends were trimmed by 4 bases and 0 bases, with 7 bases remaining between them. Here the CDR3 reads CASSVADSNQPQHF. CDR3 sequence (DNA): TGTGCCAGCAGTGTGGCAGATAGCAATCAGCCCCAGCATTTT.

The rearrangement links TRBV25-1 to TRBJ1-2; no definite D call. The CDR3 is 11 residues long. Germline CDR1 reads MGHDK; CDR2 reads SYGVNS. The V end lost 4 bases, the J end lost 5 bases, and 5 bases lay between the germline ends. DNA of the CDR3: TGTGCCAGCAGTGCCACGTATGGCTACACCTTC. Translating it yields CASSATYGYTF.

J is TRBJ2-4 and V is TRBV7-8; 12 nucleotides match TRBD2. This CDR3 region has 19 residues. J gave up 0 bases and V 4 bases, and 10 bases lay outside the gene matches. Germline CDR1 and CDR2: SGHVS and FQNEAQ. The CDR3 DNA is TGTGCCAGCAGCTCACGGGGACTAGCGGGTGTTTTAGCCAAAAACATTCAGTACTTC. Translating gives CASSSRGLAGVLAKNIQYF.

The chain employs TRBV30 and TRBJ2-5; D remains unclear. This CDR3 region has 13 residues. Trimming removed 3 bases at V and 2 bases at J, with 10 bases between. CDR1 and CDR2 (germline): GTSNPN, SVGIG (reference sequence). DNA of the CDR3: TGTGCCTGGAGCCCGAGGCCACAAGAGACCCAGTACTTC. Amino acid sequence: CAWSPRPQETQYF.

The chain carries TRBV6-1 and TRBJ1-5; 8 positions agree with TRBD1. The CDR3 spans 15 residues. The germline gives CDR1 MNHNS, CDR2 SASEGT. Trimming at V came to 1 base and at J to 10 bases, leaving 9 bases not matched to a gene. The CDR3 spells CASSEGGQVYKPQHF. In DNA, the CDR3 is TGTGCCAGCAGTGAAGGGGGACAGGTCTATAAACCCCAGCATTTT.

V is TRBV4-3 and J is TRBJ2-7; D not certain. Per germline, CDR1 LGHNA and CDR2 YSLEER. Trimming pared 0 bases from V and 4 bases from J, leaving 7 bases between. The CDR3 has 13 amino acids. The CDR3 nucleotides are TGCGCCAGCAGCCAAGATTGGGCGTACGAGCAGTACTTC. Its protein product is CASSQDWAYEQYF.

The gene calls are TRBV7-3 and TRBJ1-1; tentatively, D is TRBD1 (5 bases). The CDR3 totals 13 residues. V lost 3 bases and J 8 bases, leaving 13 bases between the germline ends. The germline V gene has CDR1 SGHTA and CDR2 FQGTGA. The CDR3 DNA is TGTGCCAGCAGCTTTGACAGTCTGGGGGAAGCTTTCTTT. It is translated as CASSFDSLGEAFF. Full variable domain (remainder filled in from reference TRBV7-3 and TRBJ1-1): GAGVSQTPSNKVTEKGKYVELRCDPISGHTALYWYRQSLGQGPEFLIYFQGTGAADDSGLPNDRFFAVRPEGSVSTLKIQRTERGDSAVYLCASSFDSLGEAFFGQGTRLTVV.

The chain uses TRBV6-6 and TRBJ2-7; D not resolved. Germline assignment: CDR1 MNHNY and CDR2 SVGAGI (reference sequence). The germline V and J ends were trimmed by 2 bases and 7 bases, with 15 bases remaining between them. CDR3 length equals 14 residues. The CDR3 is CASSYNPSSWEQYF. The CDR3 nucleotides read TGTGCCAGCAGTTACAACCCCTCATCGTGGGAGCAGTACTTC.

The chain recombines TRBV11-3 with TRBJ1-4, with 7 bases that match TRBD1. Unmatched junction bases numbered 12, after V lost 5 bases and J lost 6 bases. CDR1 and CDR2 (germline): SGHNT, YENEEA. This CDR3 region has 16 residues. The chain's CDR3 is CASSAQLTGSDEKLFF. The CDR3 coding sequence is TGTGCCAGCAGCGCCCAATTGACAGGGTCGGATGAAAAACTGTTTTTT. Using reference TRBV11-3 and TRBJ1-4 for the parts outside the CDR3, the full variable domain is EAGVVQSPRYKIIEKKQPVAFWCNPISGHNTLYWYLQNLGQGPELLIRYENEEAVDDSQLPKDRFSAERLKGVDSTLKIQPAELGDSAVYLCASSAQLTGSDEKLFFGSGTQLSVL.